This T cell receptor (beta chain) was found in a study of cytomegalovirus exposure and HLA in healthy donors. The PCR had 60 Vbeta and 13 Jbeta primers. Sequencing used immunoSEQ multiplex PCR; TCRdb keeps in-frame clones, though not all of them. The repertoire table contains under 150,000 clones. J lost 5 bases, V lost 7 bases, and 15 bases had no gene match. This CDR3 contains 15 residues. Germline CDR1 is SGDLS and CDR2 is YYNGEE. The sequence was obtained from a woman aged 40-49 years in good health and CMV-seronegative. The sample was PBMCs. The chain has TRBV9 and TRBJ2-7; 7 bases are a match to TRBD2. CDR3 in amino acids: CASARSGNPRDEQYF. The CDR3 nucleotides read TGTGCCAGCGCGAGGAGCGGGAATCCGCGGGACGAGCAGTACTTC.